This TCR beta chain derives from a study of cytomegalovirus exposure and HLA in healthy donors (dated by TCRdb to 2016 to 2017). Background for the entire study: According to an earlier analysis of 550 to 700 of the donors, about 179 million T cells yielded over 90 million unique TCR beta sequences and 276 Gb of sequence data. An early release covering roughly 600 HLA-typed donors comprised 250 to 350 gigabases of sequencing data and around 80 million unique TCR sequences. Of the roughly 400 genotyped donors, 75% to 85% were placed in the genetic ancestry cluster associated with self-reported Caucasian donors. The study was designed to test whether signatures of past pathogen exposure could be identified by cataloging public T cell receptors. The T cell repertoires of around 730 subjects were profiled by immunosequencing and related to cytomegalovirus serostatus. Besides the first cohort of around 670 subjects, a separate validation cohort made up of roughly 120 different subjects was used. The study combined high-throughput TCR immunosequencing, statistical association of individual TCRs with disease status, and machine learning to predict cytomegalovirus infection status. A later analysis re-analyzed previously published TCR beta repertoires from roughly 630 donors and added high-resolution HLA genotyping to study TCR occurrence patterns. Rather than drawing on any new phenotypic data, the later analysis identified candidate immune exposures from TCR beta sequences and the way those sequences occurred across donors. In an earlier analysis of 500 to 650 of the donors, high-throughput TCR beta sequencing was used to judge whether each TCR beta V gene segment behaved as functional or pseudogenic. Donor age, sex, ethnicity and CMV serostatus were collected together with the repertoire data. Genome-wide SNP genotypes for about 60% of the roughly 700 donors were used in a later genetic analysis, which treated that subset as a discovery cohort. All discovery cohort repertoires had been generated on a single sequencing platform. HLA typing covered class I and class II loci at four-digit resolution. The number of typed donors differed by locus: about 620-630 for A, B, C, DRB1 and DQB1; 500 to 550 for DQA1; around 610 for DPA1; and around 490 for DPB1. About five DR-DQ haplotypes were treated as single units for association and clustering because of strong linkage in the cohort. Among roughly 400 genotyped donors of the cohort, an average of around 220,000 unique TCR beta nucleotide sequences was sequenced per donor, of which 15% to 20% were non-productive. On the study overall, not on this receptor specifically: Compared with equally common non-associated chains, HLA-associated TCR beta chains in a later analysis were more clonally expanded and had lower generation probabilities. The authors suggested that the approach could potentially be generalized to other disease states and immunological phenotypes. A later genetic analysis reported fewer N-insertions in productive TCRs among donors in an Asian-associated ancestry cluster than the roughly 620-donor mean. Cytomegalovirus status was reported to be diagnosed by the classifier with high specificity and sensitivity in both the original and validation cohorts. According to a later analysis, most CMV-associated TCR beta chains appeared to be HLA-restricted, and the HLA associations seemed to be driven largely by CMV exposure. In the study, some 180 TCR beta chains were listed as associated with cytomegalovirus. The cohort was sequenced for TCR beta chains only, and without alpha or paired-chain data the features that could be detected were limited. A cluster of highly shared sequence variants was judged likely to be a technical artifact of the sequencing pipeline. CMV serostatus was the only immune exposure information available for the cohort. Linkage disequilibrium might explain the correlated functional status among segregating V segments, but an unknown experimental factor could not be excluded. Because the 87-base-pair reads could not distinguish some IMGT-functional V segments, including TRBV6-2 and TRBV6-3, those segments were excluded. In a later genetic analysis, a missense DCLRE1C variant was associated with V-gene and J-gene trimming of TCR beta chains, and the association was replicated in an independent cohort. Across donors, most TCR sequences were observed very rarely, whereas some public TCRs were present in many individuals. At a false discovery rate of 0.05, a later analysis linked 15,000 to 20,000 TCR beta sequences to specific HLA alleles. A further reported finding was that TCR beta sequences accurately predicted the HLA-A and HLA-B alleles for most subjects in the first cohort. Sequencing depth was assumed to be roughly uniform across donors in the presence/absence analyses, though that assumption may not hold. In an earlier analysis of fewer than 700 of the donors, most TCR beta V segments appeared in productive rearrangements about 87% or about 30% of the time, broadly matching IMGT annotations. Because HLA typing was missing for some donors at each locus, association tests included only the typed subset. About 17 rarely observed V segments, including chromosome 9 orphons, were excluded from the earlier analysis of approximately 500 of the donors because counts were too low. A later analysis reported that several top co-occurrence clusters appeared linked to parvovirus B19, influenza, CMV and Epstein-Barr virus. When HLA alleles, especially DR and DQ, strongly co-occurred, attributing TCR associations to individual alleles was difficult. According to a later analysis, TCR association rates differed among HLA loci, with DRB1 alleles showing the most associated TCRs and HLA-C alleles showing the fewest. A few of the identified cytomegalovirus-associated TCR beta chains were confirmed in vitro to be specific for cytomegalovirus antigens.

The cohort was made up of about 670 healthy bone marrow donors. Cohort members were all nominally healthy when sampled, although unrecorded immune exposures were likely present. The donor was CMV seronegative and belonged to the group of 352 seronegative cohort members. Every donor gave a peripheral blood sample, and the peripheral blood mononuclear cells from that sample were used for TCR beta sequencing. The Qiagen DNeasy Blood Extraction Kit was used to extract genomic DNA from the blood cell samples. Details on this clone: The target of this receptor is not known. The record has no base qualities; no much larger clone is one base away.

The protocol used for the library was the immunoSEQ multiplex PCR assay. For the multiplex PCR, a mixture combining 60 forward primers for TCR Vbeta segments and 13 reverse primers for TCR Jbeta segments was used. The CDR3 region of rearranged TCR beta genes was amplified from genomic DNA by a multiplex PCR assay. Amplified TCR beta libraries were sequenced as 87-base-pair reads on the Illumina HiSeq System. As for the authors' bioinformatics: Across the 670 or so repertoires, a later analysis counted some 81 million unique TCR beta chains, about 10 million of which were shared by at least two donors. Raw reads were error-corrected and collapsed into unique sequences with a nearest-neighbor algorithm that merged closely related sequences to remove PCR and sequencing errors. Alignment of CDR3 sequences to IMGT reference sequences was used to assign V, D and J gene segments. For a sequence to be retained, at least a six-nucleotide match to both a V gene segment and a J gene segment was required. Rearrangements were called productive when the CDR3 lacked stop codons and stayed in frame with V and J; all others were non-productive. Following IMGT convention, CDR3 was defined as the stretch from the second conserved V-encoded cysteine to the conserved J-encoded phenylalanine. The earlier analysis of about 570 of the donors excluded any sequence lacking an unambiguous match to a single V gene segment. An earlier analysis of fewer than 650 of the donors classified V segments as functional when productive rearrangements were above 56.7% and as segregating when the standard deviation between donors was above 5%. A statistical classification framework was developed to diagnose cytomegalovirus status using the catalog of TCR beta chain sequences. A later analysis assigned V and J genes by comparing TCR nucleotide sequences with IMGT/GENE-DB human TR gene sequences. The TCRdist pipeline was used in a later analysis to assign CDR3 sequences and most-parsimonious VDJ recombination scenarios. In a later analysis, every TCR beta chain was defined by the combination of its CDR3 amino acid sequence and its V-gene family, and reads without a unique V-gene family were dropped. In a later analysis, 550 to 650 highly shared, low-generation-probability nucleotide sequences were removed to address suspected cross-contamination and a sequencing artifact. For each public chain, a later analysis derived a clonal expansion index from normalized ranks of inferred template counts within each repertoire. A later analysis computed generation probabilities with a VDJ recombination model fitted to out-of-frame rearrangements, and checked the results against IGoR. In a later analysis, hypergeometric tests were used to score TCR-TCR, TCR-HLA and TCR-CMV co-occurrence, with a repertoire-size bias correction applied to TCR pairs. False discovery rates were estimated in a later analysis by permuting HLA or CMV assignments 20 times. In a later analysis, co-occurring TCRs were grouped using DBSCAN, with TCRdist sequence similarity added in when clustering inside HLA-allele-positive subsets. Repertoires with fewer than 30,000 or more than 120,000 public chains, plus five repertoires with anomalous nucleotide sharing, were excluded from co-occurrence clustering. This immuneACCESS table, as held by TCRdb, lists in-frame sequences with V and J called but not all clones. Of the missing ones, under half trace to an unresolved V gene in checked studies; the others have no known cause. That table gives V, J and clone size, and the DNA gave D and trimming. Recorded for this sample are tens of thousands of clones; more than 60% of them occurred a single time. Clones ranked in the top ten supply 2% to 2.5% of the sample.

Taken from cysteine to phenylalanine, the CDR3 has 13 residues. The DNA shown is the 39-base CDR3, in frame from base 1. V loses 7 bases of germline sequence and J loses 4 bases, and the interval between the two ends is 13 bases. CDR1 and CDR2, looked up from the germline V gene, are MNHEY and SVGAGI. This TCR was sampled from a man aged 40-49 years in good health and CMV-seronegative. The sample taken for sequencing was PBMCs. The rearranged segments are TRBV6-5 and TRBJ1-1; the D gene assignment is ambiguous. The DNA sequence is as follows: TGTGCCAGCATTCCTTCGAGGGCCACTGAAGCTTTCTTT. Translated, it reads CASIPSRATEAFF.